This T cell receptor beta chain came from a study of blood T cell repertoires in COVID-19. Participant ages covered about 18 to 89 years across 20 to 25 US areas. Exposed study participants had met a COVID-19 case within 2 weeks before entry. Germline assignment: CDR1 MDHEN and CDR2 SYDVKM. The CDR3 is 14 residues long. Trimming pared 7 bases from V and 8 bases from J, leaving 17 bases between. Some clones are missing from TCRdb's copy, which holds only in-frame ones; the method was immunoSEQ multiplex PCR. The repertoire holds about 260,000 clones, with 70% to 90% as singletons. The material sequenced was PBMCs or T cells enriched from blood (not recorded which). The chain joins TRBV28 to TRBJ1-4; D possibly corresponds to TRBD1 (5 bases). The source is a man aged 45-65 years who had been exposed to COVID-19. The CDR3 bases are TGTGCCAGCAACGTGCAGGGCCCGAGAGAAAAACTGTTTTTT. It specifies CASNVQGPREKLFF.